This T cell receptor beta chain was identified in a study of shared clonotypes between healthy human individuals. Between the trimmed V and J ends, which lost 0 bases and 5 bases, there was a span of 7 bases. The CDR3 contains 14 residues. Germline CDR1 MRHNA, CDR2 SNTAGT. Remarks on this clone: Its antigen remains unknown.

Genomic DNA of each subset was evenly split across several immunoSEQ plates. The data were produced by immunoSEQ multiplex PCR, yet TCRdb's version contains in-frame clones alone and is incomplete. The table has millions of clones, approximately 93% seen once; the top ten hold 0.3% to 0.4%. General study points: Represented diversity (both genetic and exposure-history) was limited by the small number of donors. Around 4.7% of naive CD4 clonotypes were shared across several donors. Depth of sequencing was expected to influence donor clonotype sharing.

Sequences were obtained from naive CD4+ T cells from PBMCs. Described subset: CD45RA+ positively selected. The chain has TRBV6-4 and TRBJ2-2, with D hard to call. The source is a man aged 18 to 35 in good health. Some clones in this sample may be carry-over from other donors' samples. The CDR3 bases are TGTGCCAGCAGTGACTCCATTTGGACCGGGGAGCTGTTTTTT. This encodes CASSDSIWTGELFF.